Each of the 12 T cell receptor beta chains below was sequenced from the same sample in a study of T cell responses to AZD1222 COVID-19 vaccine. Produced via immunoSEQ multiplex PCR; TCRdb's table is partial and in-frame only. The sample holds about 150,000 clones, 75% to 95% seen once. This specimen consisted of peripheral blood, obtained on day 0 of AZD1222 vaccination. These receptors were obtained from an adult in good health.

V gene TRBV18 combines with J gene TRBJ1-4; maybe TRBD1 (5 bases). V was shortened by 4 bases and J by 3 bases, with 12 bases between the two germline ends. CDR1 is KGHSH, CDR2 LQKENI, per germline. This CDR3 is built from 15 residues. The CDR3 reads CASSRDASPNEKLFF. In nucleotides, the CDR3 is TGTGCCAGCTCACGGGACGCTTCGCCTAATGAAAAACTGTTTTTT.

V is TRBV2 and J is TRBJ2-7; 10 bases match TRBD1. Trimming at V came to 6 bases and at J to 3 bases, leaving 5 bases not matched to a gene. CDR1 and CDR2 from the germline V gene are SNHLY and FYNNEI. The CDR3 extends over 14 amino acids. Written as DNA, the CDR3 is TGTGCCAGCAGATCCGGGACAGGGGTCTACGAGCAGTACTTC. Translation: CASRSGTGVYEQYF.

This chain connects TRBV2 to TRBJ1-5, with D perhaps TRBD1 (6 bases). CDR3 length equals 16 residues. With 3 bases removed from V and 1 base from J, the gap between germline ends came to 13 bases. Germline V gene sequence: CDR1 SNHLY, CDR2 FYNNEI. The CDR3 here is CASSDSGDSSNQPQHF. As DNA, the CDR3 is TGTGCCAGCAGTGACTCAGGGGACTCGAGCAATCAGCCCCAGCATTTT. Together with reference TRBV2 and TRBJ1-5, the CDR3 gives the full variable domain: EPEVTQTPSHQVTQMGQEVILRCVPISNHLYFYWYRQILGQKVEFLVSFYNNEISEKSEIFDDQFSVERPDGSNFTLKIRSTKLEDSAMYFCASSDSGDSSNQPQHFGDGTRLSIL.

The V call is TRBV18, the J call TRBJ1-2, with 8 bases that match TRBD1. This CDR3 is 16 amino acids long. With 8 bases clipped from V and 0 bases from J, the junction kept 11 bases outside the gene matches. Germline assignment: CDR1 KGHSH and CDR2 LQKENI. CDR3 in amino acids: CASPTGQGPSNYGYTF. CDR3 in DNA: TGTGCCAGCCCGACAGGACAGGGCCCTTCTAACTATGGCTACACCTTC.

V and J are TRBV4-2 and TRBJ1-5; D not resolved. Trimming pared 0 bases from V and 6 bases from J, leaving 9 bases between. Germline V gives CDR1 LGHNA, CDR2 YNFKEQ. CDR3 length equals 14 residues. CDR3 coding DNA: TGTGCCAGCAGCCAAGACGGGCCGAGTCAGCCCCAGCATTTT. This translates into CASSQDGPSQPQHF.

The rearrangement joins TRBV2 to TRBJ1-3; D remains unclear. CDR3 length: 16 residues. Looked up from germline, CDR1 is SNHLY and CDR2 is FYNNEI. V gave up 2 bases and J gave up 0 bases, with 11 bases separating them. CDR3 sequence: CASSESVGSSGNTIYF. In nucleotides, the CDR3 is TGTGCCAGCAGTGAATCGGTCGGAAGCTCTGGAAACACCATATATTTT.

The chain employs TRBV28 and TRBJ1-5, with TRBD1 identical over 7 bases. CDR1 and CDR2 (germline): MDHEN, SYDVKM. There are 14 residues in the CDR3. J lost 4 bases, V lost 6 bases, and 6 bases had no gene match. CDR3 DNA sequence: TGTGCCAGCAGGCGACAGGGTCGGAATCAGCCCCAGCATTTT. Translation: CASRRQGRNQPQHF.

The chain employs TRBV5-1 and TRBJ2-7; 11 nucleotides align to TRBD1. The CDR3 extends over 16 amino acids. Losses at the gene ends were 4 bases for V and 2 bases for J; bases not matched to a gene: 8. The germline gives CDR1 SGHRS, CDR2 YFSETQ. CDR3 sequence reads: CASSRLPGQGAYEQYF. CDR3 coding DNA: TGCGCCAGCAGCCGACTACCGGGACAGGGGGCCTACGAGCAGTACTTC. Supplemented by reference TRBV5-1 and TRBJ2-7, the full variable domain reads KAGVTQTPRYLIKTRGQQVTLSCSPISGHRSVSWYQQTPGQGLQFLFEYFSETQRNKGNFPGRFSGRQFSNSRSEMNVSTLELGDSALYLCASSRLPGQGAYEQYFGPGTRLTVT.

The rearrangement joins TRBV3-1 (or the pseudogene TRBV3-2) to TRBJ1-2, with D possibly being TRBD1 (6 bases). Trimming shortened V by 4 bases and J by 1 base, and 10 bases separated the two germline ends. The V gene's germline CDR1 is LGHDT and CDR2 YNNKEL (reference sequence). This CDR3 spans 14 amino acids. CDR3 sequence (DNA): TGTGCCAGCAGCCCGCGGACAGTTAACTATGGCTACACCTTC. It codes for CASSPRTVNYGYTF.

The chain employs TRBV2 and TRBJ1-1; D is undetermined. Per the germline V gene, CDR1 is SNHLY and CDR2 is FYNNEI. V was clipped by 6 bases and J by 0 bases, with 5 bases between them. This CDR3 has 12 residues. CDR3 in DNA: TGTGCCAGCAGATCCCTGAACACTGAAGCTTTCTTT. Translated: CASRSLNTEAFF.

The rearrangement joins TRBV18 to TRBJ1-3, with TRBD1 matching over 8 bases. The CDR3 is made up of 16 amino acids. The J segment lost 3 bases and the V segment lost 2 bases, leaving 6 bases of the junction unmatched. Germline-derived CDR1 and CDR2 are KGHSH and LQKENI. In nucleotides, the CDR3 is TGTGCCAGCTCACCAAAACAGGGGGTTGTTGGAAACACCATATATTTT. Protein product: CASSPKQGVVGNTIYF. Drawing the rest from reference TRBV18 and TRBJ1-3, the complete variable domain is NAGVMQNPRHLVRRRGQEARLRCSPMKGHSHVYWYRQLPEEGLKFMVYLQKENIIDESGMPKERFSAEFPKEGPSILRIQQVVRGDSAAYFCASSPKQGVVGNTIYFGEGSWLTVV.

This chain joins TRBV25-1 and TRBJ2-3; D may be TRBD1 (5 bases). CDR3 length: 17 residues. Per germline, CDR1 MGHDK and CDR2 SYGVNS. The ends were cut back, 4 bases at V and 2 bases at J, with 19 bases in the middle. The CDR3 nucleotides are TGTGCCAGCAGTGGGCCGGACAAGCCCGTGGTCACAGATACGCAGTATTTT. Translating gives CASSGPDKPVVTDTQYF.